The 19 T cell receptor beta chains listed next were all sequenced from one sample in a study of metastatic and nonmetastatic thyroid tumors. TCRdb reanalyzed the PCR reads via MiXCR. The sample carries approximately 30,000 clones, less than 4% recorded once. There were no patients who had received any treatment before thyroid surgery. The sample taken for sequencing was blood. The receptor set was obtained from a male donor with papillary thyroid cancer or a benign thyroid nodule (not recorded which). Some clones in this sample may be carry-over from other donors' samples.

This rearrangement joins TRBV19 to TRBJ1-2; the match to TRBD1 covers 9 bases. CDR1 is LNHDA, CDR2 SQIVND, per germline (reference sequence). Trimming cost V 6 bases and J 6 bases; bases outside gene matches: 14. This CDR3 is built from 16 residues. DNA of the CDR3: TGTGCCAGTAGGACGCTCCGGGACAGGGTAGGCCATGGCTACACCTTC. This gives the protein CASRTLRDRVGHGYTF.

This clone has a handful of counts. The chain uses TRBV6-1 and TRBJ1-5; 8 bases are a match to TRBD1. The CDR3 runs 14 residues. V lost 5 bases and J lost 5; bases outside the gene matches: 5. The V gene's germline CDR1 is MNHNS and CDR2 SASEGT. CDR3 amino acids: CASSRQGIDQPQHF. CDR3 nucleotide sequence: TGTGCCAGCAGTCGACAGGGGATCGATCAGCCCCAGCATTTT.

Many counts were recorded for this clone. The chain uses TRBV24-1 and TRBJ1-5; no definite D call. The CDR3 runs to 15 residues. The germline CDR1 and CDR2 sequences are KGHDR and SFDVKD. V was pared by 7 bases and J by 7 bases, with 19 bases between. CDR3 region: CATSRPGVRSQPQHF. DNA for the CDR3: TGTGCCACCAGCCGGCCCGGGGTCAGGTCCCAGCCCCAGCATTTT.

The chain has TRBV9 and TRBJ2-3; 10 positions agree with TRBD2. CDR1 and CDR2 (germline): SGDLS, YYNGEE. V was pared by 5 bases and J by 0 bases, with 6 bases of the junction left unmatched. The CDR3 is made up of 16 amino acids. This chain's CDR3 is CASSPGLASSTDTQYF. CDR3 sequence (DNA): TGTGCCAGCAGTCCGGGACTAGCGTCTAGCACAGATACGCAGTATTTT.

This clone was picked up many times. The chain carries TRBV20-1 and TRBJ2-1; D unclear. This CDR3 has 12 amino acids. CDR1 DFQATT and CDR2 SNEGSKA come from the germline V gene (reference sequence). Trimming stripped 0 bases from V and 5 bases from J, with 5 bases between. The CDR3 reads CSARDLHNEQFF. DNA for the CDR3: TGCAGTGCTAGAGATCTCCACAATGAGCAGTTCTTC.

This clone was detected a few times. The chain links TRBV6-2 or TRBV6-3 to TRBJ2-7; no reliable D call. V lost 0 bases to trimming and J lost 0 bases, with 9 bases between them. Germline V lookup: CDR1 MNHEY, CDR2 SVGEGT. CDR3 length: 15 amino acids. In nucleotides, the CDR3 is TGTGCCAGCAGTTACTCGACGACTCCCTCCTACGAGCAGTACTTC. It translates to CASSYSTTPSYEQYF.

This clone was picked up a small number of times. V is TRBV12-3 or TRBV12-4 and J is TRBJ2-7; D uncertain. Trimming shortened V by 4 bases and J by 5 bases, and 18 bases separated the two germline ends. The CDR3 runs 15 residues. The CDR3, as DNA: TGTGCCAGCAGTTCATCGGACCCCGTTGGGGACGAGCAGTACTTC. Residues: CASSSSDPVGDEQYF.

This clone was picked up a small number of times. The V call is TRBV20-1, the J call TRBJ2-3; TRBD2 matches 11 bases. This CDR3 contains 15 residues. From germline, CDR1 is DFQATT and CDR2 SNEGSKA (reference sequence). Trimming at V came to 3 bases and at J to 6 bases, leaving 8 bases not matched to a gene. The CDR3 sequence: CSASKTSGNSDTQYF. The CDR3 nucleotides are TGCAGTGCTAGCAAGACTAGCGGGAATTCGGATACGCAGTATTTT.

This rearrangement joins TRBV27 to TRBJ2-7; D call uncertain. V lost 4 bases to trimming and J lost 5 bases, with 9 bases between them. This CDR3 is 12 amino acids long. Per the germline V gene, CDR1 is MNHEY and CDR2 is SMNVEV (reference sequence). CDR3 loop: CASSYSRHEQYF. The CDR3 DNA follows: TGTGCCAGCAGTTATTCCCGGCACGAGCAGTACTTC.

The J gene is TRBJ1-2, the V gene TRBV6-1; D is ambiguous. Germline-derived CDR1 and CDR2 are MNHNS and SASEGT. This CDR3 has 14 residues. The V and J ends lost 0 bases and 4 bases respectively, with 9 bases between them. The chain's CDR3 is CASSEAQPRYGYTF. The CDR3 nucleotides are TGTGCCAGCAGTGAAGCCCAACCTCGCTATGGCTACACCTTC.

This clone was counted a few times. This chain links TRBV6-1 with TRBJ1-1; weak D call: TRBD1 (6 bases). The V and J ends lost 6 bases and 6 bases respectively, with 17 bases between them. Germline CDR1 MNHNS, CDR2 SASEGT. The CDR3 extends over 14 amino acids. The CDR3 protein is CASSQGSSSAEAFF. CDR3 bases: TGTGCCAGCAGCCAGGGGTCGTCATCCGCTGAAGCTTTCTTT.

The table lists this clone with many counts. The gene calls are TRBV30 and TRBJ2-2; the D call may be TRBD1 or TRBD2 (5 bases each). With 3 bases removed from V and 6 bases from J, the gap between germline ends came to 11 bases. The length of the CDR3 is 13 residues. The germline V gene has CDR1 GTSNPN and CDR2 SVGIG (reference sequence). The CDR3 DNA reads as TGTGCCTGGAGCCCGGGACCCCCCGGGGAGCTGTTTTTT. It is translated as CAWSPGPPGELFF.

The CDR3 loop is CASRVGSTEAFF. The DNA for the CDR3 is TGTGCCAGCAGAGTGGGGAGTACTGAAGCTTTCTTT. The chain has TRBV28 and TRBJ1-1, with D hard to call. The CDR3 runs to 12 residues. Germline CDR1 and CDR2: MDHEN and SYDVKM. Trimming removed 6 bases at V and 5 bases at J, with 10 bases between.

In its sample, this clone was seen a few times. This chain joins TRBV6-4 and TRBJ2-3; 8 bases line up with TRBD1. The CDR3 contains 16 residues. In germline, CDR1 is MRHNA, CDR2 SNTAGT. V was pared by 7 bases and J by 2 bases, with 11 bases of the junction left unmatched. The CDR3 protein is CASNPDRGEVTDTQYF. CDR3 in DNA: TGTGCCAGCAATCCTGACAGGGGTGAAGTCACAGATACGCAGTATTTT.

The chain joins TRBV10-3 to TRBJ2-3; D unclear. Trimming stripped 4 bases from V and 3 bases from J, with 11 bases between. The V gene's germline CDR1 is ENHRY and CDR2 SYGVKD. The CDR3 is 14 residues long. Here the CDR3 DNA reads TGTGCCATCAGTGGAGGCCTTTTAACAGATACGCAGTATTTT. Translated: CAISGGLLTDTQYF.

This clone has ten or more counts. J is TRBJ1-6 and V is TRBV5-1; D is possibly TRBD1 (5 bases). CDR1 and CDR2 (germline): SGHRS, YFSETQ. The CDR3 contains 15 residues. V gave up 0 bases and J gave up 1 base, with 5 bases separating them. CDR3 region: CASSLAGSYNSPLHF. The CDR3 DNA sequence: TGCGCCAGCAGCTTGGCAGGGTCCTATAATTCACCCCTCCACTTT.

This clone came up many times. Other DNA sequences from this sample encode an identical CDR3 as well. The gene calls are TRBV19 and TRBJ1-4; perhaps TRBD1 as D (5 bases). Germline CDR1 LNHDA, CDR2 SQIVND (reference sequence). The length of the CDR3 is 14 residues. V was cut by 6 bases and J by 5 bases, with 13 bases left in between. As DNA, the CDR3 is TGTGCCAGTAGGGGGGACCGCCAGAATGAAAAACTGTTTTTT. Amino acid sequence: CASRGDRQNEKLFF.

To note about this clone: At one end, the junction sequence differs from germline, possibly due to a read error. V gene TRBV20-1 combines with J gene TRBJ2-1; 8 bases agree with TRBD2. Germline V lookup: CDR1 DFQATT, CDR2 SNEGSKA (reference sequence). The CDR3 has 14 residues. The CDR3 here is CRARGGGDYNEQSF. In DNA form, the CDR3 reads TGCAGGGCCCGGGGGGGTGGGGACTACAATGAGCAGTCCTTC.

The chain joins TRBV19 to TRBJ1-1, with a possible D match to TRBD1 (5 bases). The V end lost 5 bases, the J end lost 0 bases, and 25 bases lay between the germline ends. The germline CDR1 and CDR2 sequences are LNHDA and SQIVND (reference sequence). CDR3 length: 19 residues. CDR3 residues: CASSFRSGTAYFMNTEAFF. DNA of the CDR3: TGTGCCAGTAGTTTCCGATCCGGGACTGCTTATTTTATGAACACTGAAGCTTTCTTT.